Detailed here is one T cell receptor (beta chain). This clonotype was recorded at least ten times. Its specific antigen is unknown. Per-base quality was not reported, and no clone a single base away is much larger than it. Trimming removed 4 bases from V and 8 bases from J; the gene matches leave 6 bases unexplained. CDR1 LGHDT and CDR2 YNNKEL are derived from the germline V gene (reference sequence). From its cysteine to its phenylalanine, the CDR3 spans 14 amino acids. Only CDR3 DNA is held: 42 bases, read in frame from base 1. The entry originates in a study of breast tumors, draining lymph nodes, adjacent tissues (dated by TCRdb to the mid-2010s). Looking at the study overall: Breast cancer patients provided tumor, adjacent nontumor tissue and axillary lymph nodes, and the study compared the TCR beta repertoires across these three sources. The study aimed to assess the relationships and possible T-cell exchange between tumor, surrounding tissue and draining lymph node repertoires in human breast cancer. Summary of the overall study and its limitations: The conclusion that tumor T cells originate in lymph nodes was framed as consistent with a hypothesis rather than directly demonstrated. Tumor T-cell repertoires showed less diversity than lymph node repertoires and more diversity than nontumor tissue repertoires, and tumor T-cell repertoires showed preferential V and J gene usage. Tumor and nontumor tissue repertoires were found to be significantly more similar in luminal-like than in basal-like breast cancer. A scenario in which most tumor T cells derive from the lymph node and then expand within tumor tissue was judged to be consistent with the data.

The axillary draining lymph nodes of breast cancer patients were the source of the lymph node samples. TCRdb names Illumina HiSeq 2000 as the instrument used. Multiplex PCR amplification was used to generate the TCR beta chain libraries. High-throughput sequencing was used to analyze the amplified TCR beta chain products. The public reads were reprocessed in TCRdb via fastp at Q25 and MiXCR, keeping in-frame beta chains. Every CDR3 protein is listed once, alongside the most common genes and DNA of its rows. The sample table lists roughly 130,000 distinct CDR3 sequences, just under 20% of them with a count of one. 3.5% to 4.5% of the sample goes to the ten largest clones.

The receptor was derived from a female donor with breast cancer. Some clones in this sample may be carry-over from other donors' samples. Sequencing was performed on axillary lymph node tissue. The receptor chain draws on TRBV3-1 and TRBJ2-1, with TRBD1 identical over 9 junction bases. The DNA reads as follows: TGTGCCAGCAGCCCCGGGACAGGGCAGGATGAGCAGTTCTTC. Its protein is CASSPGTGQDEQFF.